A single sample gave rise to the 20 T cell receptor beta chains below, sequenced in a study of blood T cell repertoires in COVID-19. The protocol was immunoSEQ multiplex PCR, while the TCRdb copy is restricted to in-frame clones and leaves out a portion. This table has more than 100,000 clones, more than 60% appearing once. Sequenced: peripheral blood. The source is a man between 65 and 80 years old with acute or convalescent COVID-19.

The V gene is TRBV7-3, the J gene TRBJ2-1; 7 bases agree with TRBD1. Germline V gene data show CDR1 as SGHTA and CDR2 as FQGTGA. The trim removed 4 bases at V and 4 bases at J, leaving 7 bases unmatched. This CDR3 spans 15 amino acids. The CDR3 is CASSSLGTAYNEQFF. CDR3 DNA: TGTGCCAGCAGCTCCCTAGGGACAGCGTACAATGAGCAGTTCTTC.

This clone was seen a single time. The gene calls are TRBV25-1 and TRBJ1-6, with D possibly matching TRBD1 (6 bases). The CDR3 sequence is 13 residues long. Looked up from germline, CDR1 is MGHDK and CDR2 is SYGVNS. Deletions cut 8 bases from V and 7 bases from J, with 12 bases between. CDR3 coding DNA: TGTGCCAGCCGGACACAGGGAAATTCACCCCTCCACTTT. Protein sequence: CASRTQGNSPLHF.

This clone was counted only a few times. The genes are TRBV30 and TRBJ1-1; 7 bases match TRBD1. The CDR3 contains 13 residues. V shed 3 bases and J 1 base; nucleotides not matched to a gene: 2. CDR1 is GTSNPN, CDR2 SVGIG, per germline (reference sequence). The CDR3 bases are TGTGCCTGGAGCTCAGGGGGGAACACTGAAGCTTTCTTT. Protein: CAWSSGGNTEAFF.

This clone was counted a few times. This rearrangement joins TRBV5-1 to TRBJ1-2, with a possible D match to TRBD1 (6 bases). The CDR3 is 14 residues long. The germline V and J ends were trimmed by 4 bases and 5 bases, with 15 bases remaining between them. CDR1 is SGHRS and CDR2 is YFSETQ in the germline V gene. The CDR3 DNA is TGCGCCAGCAGCGCTGAAACGCAGGGGTATGGCTACACCTTC. This translates into CASSAETQGYGYTF.

The J gene is TRBJ1-3, the V gene TRBV3-1 (or the pseudogene TRBV3-2); unclear D gene. Per germline, CDR1 LGHDT and CDR2 YNNKEL (reference sequence). The V end lost 1 base, the J end lost 0 bases, and 4 bases lay between the germline ends. The CDR3 sequence is 14 residues long. Here the CDR3 reads CASSQGHSGNTIYF. Here the CDR3 DNA reads TGTGCCAGCAGCCAAGGACACTCTGGAAACACCATATATTTT.

The V call is TRBV6-4, the J call TRBJ2-6; 9 nucleotides align to TRBD1. This CDR3 has 18 residues. Germline V gene data show CDR1 as MRHNA and CDR2 as SNTAGT. V lost 5 bases and J lost 2; bases outside the gene matches: 10. CDR3 loop: CASSTWTGDVPGANVLTF. In DNA form, the CDR3 reads TGTGCCAGCAGTACTTGGACAGGGGACGTACCTGGGGCCAACGTCCTGACTTTC.

J is TRBJ2-4 and V is TRBV13, with TRBD2 matching over 12 bases. Germline trimming cut 5 bases from V and 4 bases from J; bases unmatched to any gene: 9. Germline assignment: CDR1 PRHDT and CDR2 FYEKMQ (reference sequence). This CDR3 contains 17 residues. The CDR3 sequence is CASSPRGTSGRKNIQYF. The CDR3 nucleotides read TGTGCCAGCAGCCCGCGAGGGACTAGCGGGCGTAAAAACATTCAGTACTTC. Full variable domain (outside the CDR3, taken from reference TRBV13 and TRBJ2-4): AAGVIQSPRHLIKEKRETATLKCYPIPRHDTVYWYQQGPGQDPQFLISFYEKMQSDKGSIPDRFSAQQFSDYHSELNMSSLELGDSALYFCASSPRGTSGRKNIQYFGAGTRLSVL.

V usage is TRBV6-5 and J usage is TRBJ2-1; TRBD2 agrees at 7 bases. Germline assignment: CDR1 MNHEY and CDR2 SVGAGI. This CDR3 has 15 amino acids. The ends lost 5 bases at V and 0 bases at J; junction bases unmatched: 4. DNA of the CDR3: TGTGCCAGCAGTAATCTAGCGGACTCCTACAATGAGCAGTTCTTC. It encodes CASSNLADSYNEQFF.

J is TRBJ1-6 and V is TRBV30; 7 nucleotides line up with TRBD1. CDR3 size: 14 residues. The V and J ends lost 1 base and 9 bases, in that order; junction bases with no gene match: 6. Germline V gives CDR1 GTSNPN, CDR2 SVGIG (reference sequence). CDR3 sequence reads: CAWSGQGVSSPLHF. Here the CDR3 DNA reads TGTGCCTGGAGTGGTCAGGGGGTGAGTTCACCCCTCCACTTT. The whole variable domain, filled in from reference TRBV30 and TRBJ1-6, reads SQTIHQWPATLVQPVGSPLSLECTVEGTSNPNLYWYRQAAGRGLQLLFYSVGIGQISSEVPQNLSASRPQDRQFILSSKKLLLSDSGFYLCAWSGQGVSSPLHFGNGTRLTVT.

This sequence joins TRBV29-1 and TRBJ1-2; TRBD1 aligns across 7 bases. V shed 7 bases, J shed 9 bases, and the junction held 11 bases outside the gene matches. The CDR3 covers 12 residues. Per germline, CDR1 SQVTM and CDR2 ANQGSEA. The CDR3 region is CSAGVRTGSYTF. The CDR3 DNA reads TGCAGCGCGGGGGTTAGGACAGGCAGCTACACCTTC.

The chain combines TRBV7-2 with TRBJ2-1, with TRBD2 matching 9 bases. V was pared by 3 bases and J by 3 bases, with 15 bases of the junction left unmatched. CDR1 is SGHTA and CDR2 is FQGNSA in the germline V gene. This CDR3 has 19 residues. CDR3 loop: CASSFWLTSGQKYYNEQFF. CDR3 in DNA: TGTGCCAGCAGCTTTTGGTTGACTAGCGGACAAAAGTACTACAATGAGCAGTTCTTC.

The chain uses TRBV6-4 and TRBJ2-2; TRBD1 agrees at 8 bases. The CDR3 consists of 14 residues. The V gene end was trimmed by 6 bases and the J gene end by 5 bases; junction bases not matched to a gene: 5. The germline V gene has CDR1 MRHNA and CDR2 SNTAGT. CDR3 sequence reads: CASRRRGLTGELFF. As DNA, the CDR3 is TGTGCCAGCAGGCGCAGGGGGCTGACCGGGGAGCTGTTTTTT.

This clone was found once. This chain links TRBV5-6 with TRBJ1-1; TRBD1 agrees at 7 bases. CDR1 and CDR2 from the germline V gene are SGHDT and YYEEEE. There are 14 residues in the CDR3. V shed 5 bases and J 3 bases; nucleotides not matched to a gene: 7. CDR3 residues: CASRGTGVYTEAFF. CDR3 sequence (DNA): TGTGCCAGCAGGGGAACAGGGGTGTACACTGAAGCTTTCTTT.

This clone was seen a handful of times. The gene calls are TRBV7-2 and TRBJ2-7, with unresolved D. Germline V lookup: CDR1 SGHTA, CDR2 FQGNSA. The ends were cut back, 1 base at V and 4 bases at J, with 8 bases in the middle. CDR3 size: 13 residues. The CDR3 is CASSLEVTYEQYF. Here the CDR3 DNA reads TGTGCCAGCAGCTTAGAAGTTACTTACGAGCAGTACTTC.

This chain joins TRBV12-5 and TRBJ1-2, with TRBD1 matching over 9 bases. Germline assignment: CDR1 LGHNT and CDR2 FRNRAP. The length of the CDR3 is 13 residues. The junction had 3 bases not matched to a gene; V was cut back by 7 bases and J by 3 bases. CDR3 DNA sequence: TGTGCTAGTGTCCGGGACAGGGACTATGGCTACACCTTC. It specifies CASVRDRDYGYTF.

J is TRBJ2-3 and V is TRBV3-1 (or the pseudogene TRBV3-2); TRBD2 agrees at 9 bases. CDR1 and CDR2 (germline): LGHDT, YNNKEL (reference sequence). This CDR3 region has 15 residues. Germline trimming cut 3 bases from V and 0 bases from J; bases unmatched to any gene: 1. CDR3 amino acids: CASSHLAGSTDTQYF. The CDR3 DNA reads as TGTGCCAGCAGCCACCTAGCGGGGAGCACAGATACGCAGTATTTT.

The chain has TRBV4-2 and TRBJ2-1; D is ambiguous. Trimming removed 0 bases from V and 5 bases from J, with 5 bases in between. Germline CDR1 LGHNA, CDR2 YNFKEQ. This CDR3 comprises 13 residues. CDR3 amino acids: CASSQDTNNEQFF. As DNA, the CDR3 is TGTGCCAGCAGCCAAGATACTAACAATGAGCAGTTCTTC.

The V gene is TRBV5-1, the J gene TRBJ2-3; unclear D gene. Germline lookup yields CDR1 SGHRS and CDR2 YFSETQ. The CDR3 runs to 12 residues. The germline V and J ends were trimmed by 3 bases and 2 bases, with 4 bases remaining between them. The CDR3, as DNA: TGCGCCAGCAGCTCCAACACAGATACGCAGTATTTT. Amino acids: CASSSNTDTQYF.

The V and J genes are TRBV14 and TRBJ1-1, with D maybe TRBD1 (5 bases). CDR1 SGHDN and CDR2 FVKESK come from the germline V gene. Between the trimmed V and J ends, which lost 1 base and 1 base, there was a span of 10 bases. CDR3 length equals 15 residues. In DNA, the CDR3 is TGTGCCAGCAGCCAAGTCAGGGCAGCGAACACTGAAGCTTTCTTT. This translates into CASSQVRAANTEAFF.

The chain couples TRBV7-2 to TRBJ1-2; TRBD1 matches 7 bases. V lost 4 bases to trimming and J lost 7 bases; unmatched junction nucleotides: 3. The CDR3 consists of 12 residues. CDR1 is SGHTA and CDR2 is FQGNSA in the germline V gene. The CDR3 DNA reads TGTGCCAGCAGCTCACAGGGGTTTGGCTACACCTTC. The encoded protein is CASSSQGFGYTF.